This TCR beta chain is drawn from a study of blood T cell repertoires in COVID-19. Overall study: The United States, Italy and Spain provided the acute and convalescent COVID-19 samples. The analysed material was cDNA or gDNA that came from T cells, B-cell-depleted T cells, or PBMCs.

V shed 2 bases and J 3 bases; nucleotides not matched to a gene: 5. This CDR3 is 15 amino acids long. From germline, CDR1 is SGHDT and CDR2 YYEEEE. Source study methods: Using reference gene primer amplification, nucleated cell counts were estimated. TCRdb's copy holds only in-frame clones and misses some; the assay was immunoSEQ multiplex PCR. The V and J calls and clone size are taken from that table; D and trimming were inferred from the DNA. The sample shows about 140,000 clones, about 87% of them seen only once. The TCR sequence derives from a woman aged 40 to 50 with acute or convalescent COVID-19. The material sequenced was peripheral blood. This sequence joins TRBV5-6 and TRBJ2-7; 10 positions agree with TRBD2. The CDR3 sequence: CASSLLAGRSYEQYF. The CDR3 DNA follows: TGTGCCAGCAGCTTACTAGCGGGGAGAAGCTACGAGCAGTACTTC. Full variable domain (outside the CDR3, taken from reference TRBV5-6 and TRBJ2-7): DAGVTQSPTHLIKTRGQQVTLRCSPKSGHDTVSWYQQALGQGPQFIFQYYEEEERQRGNFPDRFSGHQFPNYSSELNVNALLLGDSALYLCASSLLAGRSYEQYFGPGTRLTVT.